The sequence of this TCR beta chain was determined in a study of early T cells in non-severe SARS-CoV-2 infection (dated by TCRdb to the early 2020s). Study-wide context: Because TCR sequencing was done on bulk RNA from unsorted whole blood, the alpha and beta chains could not be paired. Overall study outcomes, separate from this receptor: Matching against VDJdb was skewed toward anti-spike CD8 responses, likely underestimated virus-specific expansions, and missed private and CD4 specificities.

This clonotype was detected ten times or more. Its specific antigen is unknown. Base quality data are lacking; no much larger clone is found one base away. Preparation of the library involved 5' RACE. TCRdb lists the instrument as NextSeq 500. Unique molecular identifiers were attached to individual cDNA molecules in the TCR library protocol so that sequencing error and PCR bias could be corrected. Sequencing covered both TCR alpha and beta chains, and within each sample the abundances of alpha and beta sequences were tightly co-correlated. In the source study's methods: V gene, J gene and CDR3 annotation of TCR sequences was performed with Decombinator V4. Expanded TCRs were defined as changing significantly between any two time points under a Poisson model with p below 0.0001. TCR abundances were normalised to the total number of TCRs sequenced per sample and expressed as counts per million. MAIT TCRs were defined by TRAV1-2 paired with TRAJ12, TRAJ20 or TRAJ33, and iNKT TCRs by TRAV10 paired with TRAJ18. VDJdb, accessed 1 November 2021, was searched for CMV, EBV and SARS-CoV-2 annotated TCRs, excluding TCRs annotated for multiple antigens. TCRdb itself trimmed the public reads at Q25 with fastp, ran MiXCR and retained productive beta chains. Every distinct CDR3 protein forms one entry, paired with its most common genes and DNA. TCRdb's processing, not the study's, gives the V and J calls here. This sample holds 30,000 to 35,000 distinct CDR3 sequences; more than 6% were observed only once. The top ten hold under 5% of the sample.

Set within a cohort of healthcare workers in London, UK, this nested case-control study involved weekly PCR testing of nasopharyngeal swabs along with blood sampling. Healthcare workers were recruited between 23 and 31 March 2020, during the week of the UK lockdown, and were followed weekly for up to roughly 15 weeks. CDR1 and CDR2 are drawn from the germline V gene: ENHRY, SYGVKD. Spanning cysteine to phenylalanine, the CDR3 consists of 12 amino acids. Kept here is only the CDR3 DNA, which spans 36 bases and is read in frame from base 1. Trimming takes 10 bases from V and 1 base from J, and the germline ends sit 8 bases apart.

Sequenced material: whole blood. The receptor was isolated from an adult who was a healthcare worker with PCR-confirmed SARS-CoV-2 infection or an uninfected control (not recorded which). The chain uses TRBV10-3 and TRBJ2-1; TRBD2 might be the D gene, on 5 matching bases. CDR3 reads: CATGLSYNEQFF. DNA sequence: TGTGCCACCGGACTTTCCTACAATGAGCAGTTCTTC.